This T cell receptor (beta chain) is drawn from a study of glioma-infiltrating T cells. This clonotype was counted at least ten times. What it recognizes is unknown. The CDR3 is 14 amino acids. The ends were cut back, 0 bases at V and 3 bases at J, with 12 bases in the middle. The germline V gene has CDR1 GTSNPN and CDR2 SVGIG (reference sequence). The iRepertoire nested amplicon-rescue multiplex PCR amplified TCR alpha and beta CDR3s from RNA. Tissue mRNA or PBMC total RNA, roughly 90-450 ng, went into one-step reverse transcription and amplification. TCRdb reprocessed the multiplex PCR reads via MiXCR and lists one record per CDR3 protein. This table has about 450 distinct CDR3 sequences, about 31% appearing once. Whole-study findings and limits: Tissue-blood divergence was below expectation in non-neoplastic patients, above in gliomas. Tissue and blood shared very few CDR3 sequences.

Sequencing was performed on glioma tissue, nonneoplastic brain tissue, or PBMCs (not recorded which). The chain uses TRBV30 and TRBJ2-7; D possibly corresponds to TRBD1 (6 bases). The sequence derives from a human donor with low-grade glioma or glioblastoma, undergoing nonglioma brain surgery, or in good health (not recorded which). The CDR3 sequence is CAWSVGQGIYEQYF. The CDR3 nucleotides are TGTGCCTGGAGTGTTGGGCAGGGGATCTACGAGCAGTACTTC.